The sequence of this TCR beta chain was determined in a study of B cell selection in AIRE deficiency. Regulatory T cells were sorted as CD4+CD25hiCD127low/negative. V gave up 4 bases and J gave up 5 bases, with 18 bases separating them. This CDR3 has 15 amino acids. CDR1 SGHAT and CDR2 FQNNGV come from the germline V gene. Using immunoSEQ multiplex PCR, the repertoire was profiled, and TCRdb retains in-frame clones only, with some absent. The table records over 20,000 clones, 92% of them present only once. The TCR originated in a human donor in good health. This chain uses TRBV11-2 with TRBJ2-7, with D tentatively TRBD1 or TRBD2 (5 bases each). Sequenced input: CD4+CD25+ Tregs sorted from PBMCs. The CDR3 loop is CASSYGTLGGHEQYF. DNA for the CDR3: TGTGCCAGCAGCTACGGGACCTTGGGCGGTCACGAGCAGTACTTC.